The 21 T cell receptor beta chains in this list originate from one sample, sequenced in a study of T cell responses to AZD1222 COVID-19 vaccine. Generated by immunoSEQ multiplex PCR, the TCRdb table keeps only in-frame clones and is missing some. This table holds about 180,000 clones, over 75% found once. Here the sequenced sample was peripheral blood, taken on day 0 of AZD1222 vaccination. Receptors were obtained from an adult in good health.

This chain uses TRBV7-2 with TRBJ1-2; D is unclear. Per germline, CDR1 SGHTA and CDR2 FQGNSA. The V and J ends lost 1 base and 6 bases respectively, with 12 bases between them. This CDR3 has 14 amino acids. The CDR3, as DNA: TGTGCCAGCAGCTTAGATCGGCTCCTTGATGGCTACACCTTC. Its protein is CASSLDRLLDGYTF. Combining the CDR3 with reference TRBV7-2 and TRBJ1-2 gives the whole variable domain GAGVSQSPSNKVTEKGKDVELRCDPISGHTALYWYRQSLGQGLEFLIYFQGNSAPDKSGLPSDRFSAERTGGSVSTLTIQRTQQEDSAVYLCASSLDRLLDGYTFGSGTRLTVV.

This clone has only one observation. V is TRBV30 and J is TRBJ2-7, with a weak D call TRBD2 (7 bases). With 4 bases removed from V and 3 bases from J, the gap between germline ends came to 13 bases. Germline V gene sequence: CDR1 GTSNPN, CDR2 SVGIG (reference sequence). There are 13 residues in the CDR3. CDR3 DNA sequence: TGTGCCTGGATGGGGGGGGCAGGCTACGAGCAGTACTTC. Translated, it gives CAWMGGAGYEQYF.

The chain combines TRBV4-2 with TRBJ1-5; 7 bases agree with TRBD1. V lost 3 bases, J lost 2 bases, and 7 bases stayed unmatched. The CDR3 loop spans 16 amino acids. Germline V gives CDR1 LGHNA, CDR2 YNFKEQ. CDR3 sequence reads: CASSQAQGSGNQPQHF. In nucleotides, the CDR3 is TGTGCCAGCAGCCAGGCACAGGGGAGTGGCAATCAGCCCCAGCATTTT.

The rearrangement uses TRBV28 and TRBJ1-2; tentative D call: TRBD1 (6 bases). The CDR3 length is 12 residues. The V gene's germline CDR1 is MDHEN and CDR2 SYDVKM. The V and J ends lost 6 bases and 7 bases respectively, with 12 bases between them. The CDR3 region has the DNA TGTGCCAGCAGCCAGGGGTCCTTTGGCTACACCTTC. Protein: CASSQGSFGYTF.

This chain connects TRBV4-3 to TRBJ2-7; D uncertain. V was clipped by 0 bases and J by 2 bases, with 14 bases between them. The CDR3 totals 16 residues. The V gene's germline CDR1 is LGHNA and CDR2 YSLEER. CDR3 in amino acids: CASSQDMAGDPYEQYF. CDR3 sequence (DNA): TGCGCCAGCAGCCAAGATATGGCAGGCGATCCCTACGAGCAGTACTTC.

This clone has only one observation. The V and J genes are TRBV28 and TRBJ1-1; 7 bases align to TRBD1. Germline-derived CDR1 and CDR2 are MDHEN and SYDVKM. The junction had 5 bases not matched to a gene; V was cut back by 3 bases and J by 1 base. The CDR3 contains 15 residues. CDR3 coding DNA: TGTGCCAGCAGTTTTCAGGGACAGCCGAACACTGAAGCTTTCTTT. Amino acids: CASSFQGQPNTEAFF.

V is TRBV11-2 and J is TRBJ2-5; tentative D call: TRBD2 (7 bases). V dropped 5 bases and J dropped 1 base, with 14 bases sitting between them. This CDR3 is 15 amino acids long. CDR1 and CDR2 (germline): SGHAT, FQNNGV. The CDR3: CASSPLGGLQETQYF. CDR3 DNA: TGTGCCAGCAGCCCCCTGGGGGGGCTCCAAGAGACCCAGTACTTC. The entire variable domain, with the rest obtained from reference TRBV11-2 and TRBJ2-5, is as follows: EAGVAQSPRYKIIEKRQSVAFWCNPISGHATLYWYQQILGQGPKLLIQFQNNGVVDDSQLPKDRFSAERLKGVDSTLKIQPAKLEDSAVYLCASSPLGGLQETQYFGPGTRLLVL.

The chain carries TRBV9 and TRBJ1-2; possibly TRBD1 for D (5 bases). This CDR3 is 13 amino acids long. V lost 0 bases and J 4 bases, leaving 7 bases between the germline ends. CDR1 and CDR2 (germline): SGDLS, YYNGEE. The CDR3 loop reads CASSVGQSYGYTF. CDR3 sequence (DNA): TGTGCCAGCAGCGTAGGACAGTCCTATGGCTACACCTTC.

The chain links TRBV5-5 to TRBJ1-2, with D uncertain. The CDR3 is made up of 17 amino acids. The V gene's germline CDR1 is SGHKS and CDR2 YYEKEE (reference sequence). V shed 1 base and J shed 4 bases, with 20 bases lying between them. The CDR3 DNA reads TGTGCCAGCAGCTTGCGAAGGGAACAGAGTGAATCCTATGGCTACACCTTC. As protein: CASSLRREQSESYGYTF.

This sequence joins TRBV13 and TRBJ2-1, with D perhaps being TRBD1 or TRBD2 (6 bases each). Germline assignment: CDR1 PRHDT and CDR2 FYEKMQ (reference sequence). This CDR3 spans 15 amino acids. With 4 bases removed from V and 4 bases from J, the gap between germline ends came to 14 bases. The CDR3 sequence: CASSSDRRDYNEQFF. Here the CDR3 DNA reads TGTGCCAGCAGCTCCGACAGGAGGGATTACAATGAGCAGTTCTTC.

CDR3 bases: TGTGCCAGCCGGTGGGGCGAGGGCGAGCAGTACTTC. Protein sequence: CASRWGEGEQYF. The chain employs TRBV2 and TRBJ2-7, with D tentatively TRBD1 or TRBD2 (5 bases each). The V and J ends lost 8 bases and 6 bases respectively, with 14 bases between them. Germline V gene data show CDR1 as SNHLY and CDR2 as FYNNEI. The CDR3 consists of 12 residues.

This sequence joins TRBV7-6 and TRBJ2-5, with TRBD1 matching over 8 bases. The germline gives CDR1 SGHVS, CDR2 FNYEAQ. J gave up 4 bases and V 1 base, and 5 bases lay outside the gene matches. The CDR3 is 15 amino acids. CDR3 sequence (DNA): TGTGCCAGCAGCTTAGTCGACAGGGGTCGAGAGACCCAGTACTTC. Amino acids: CASSLVDRGRETQYF. The entire variable domain, with the rest obtained from reference TRBV7-6 and TRBJ2-5, is as follows: GAGVSQSPRYKVTKRGQDVALRCDPISGHVSLYWYRQALGQGPEFLTYFNYEAQQDKSGLPNDRFSAERPEGSISTLTIQRTEQRDSAMYRCASSLVDRGRETQYFGPGTRLLVL.

The chain couples TRBV7-9 to TRBJ1-1; D ambiguous. Trimming took off 1 base at V and 4 bases at J, with 10 bases between the two ends. From germline, CDR1 is SEHNR and CDR2 FQNEAQ (reference sequence). The CDR3 has 14 residues. CDR3 coding DNA: TGTGCCAGCAGCTTAGTGGGGTTTACCACTGAAGCTTTCTTT. This sequence encodes CASSLVGFTTEAFF. The whole variable domain, remainder taken from reference TRBV7-9 and TRBJ1-1, is DTGVSQNPRHKITKRGQNVTFRCDPISEHNRLYWYRQTLGQGPEFLTYFQNEAQLEKSRLLSDRFSAERPKGSFSTLEIQRTEQGDSAMYLCASSLVGFTTEAFFGQGTRLTVV.

On this clone: The same CDR3 arises from other DNA sequences in this sample as well. The chain is built from TRBV9 and TRBJ1-2; 8 bases fit TRBD1. Germline lookup yields CDR1 SGDLS and CDR2 YYNGEE. The CDR3 sequence is 16 residues long. With 4 bases clipped from V and 7 bases from J, the junction kept 15 bases outside the gene matches. The CDR3 bases are TGTGCCAGCAGCATCGGGACAGGTGGCCCTTCGGGTGGCTACACCTTC. It is translated as CASSIGTGGPSGGYTF.

The chain joins TRBV27 to TRBJ2-5, with TRBD2 identical over 8 bases. After removal of 3 bases from V and 2 bases from J, the junction contained 8 bases not matched to a gene. CDR1 is MNHEY and CDR2 is SMNVEV in the germline V gene (reference sequence). The CDR3 consists of 16 residues. The DNA of the CDR3 is TGTGCCAGCAGTTTGAGCGGGGGCGGTAAGCAAGAGACCCAGTACTTC. Translated: CASSLSGGGKQETQYF.

CDR3: CASSLNINTEAFF. The CDR3 DNA is TGCGCCAGCAGCTTGAATATCAACACTGAAGCTTTCTTT. The rearrangement uses TRBV5-1 and TRBJ1-1, with no clear D. Trimming left V 1 base short and J 2 bases short, with 6 bases between. The CDR3 covers 13 residues. The germline gives CDR1 SGHRS, CDR2 YFSETQ.

The chain has TRBV6-2 or TRBV6-3 and TRBJ2-3, with 7 bases aligning to TRBD2. Germline V CDR1 and CDR2: MNHEY, SVGEGT. V shed 2 bases, J shed 2 bases, and the junction held 4 bases outside the gene matches. This CDR3 has 15 amino acids. The CDR3 DNA sequence: TGTGCCAGCAGTTACGGCGCGGGGGACACAGATACGCAGTATTTT. Its translation: CASSYGAGDTDTQYF.

The chain combines TRBV13 with TRBJ2-1; D call uncertain. Trimming took 3 bases from V and 8 from J, leaving 8 bases between them. The CDR3 length is 12 residues. Germline assignment: CDR1 PRHDT and CDR2 FYEKMQ (reference sequence). CDR3 coding DNA: TGTGCCAGCAGCTTTAGTCTGGATGAGCAGTTCTTC. Translation: CASSFSLDEQFF.

This clone was picked up a small number of times. This rearrangement joins TRBV12-3 or TRBV12-4 to TRBJ1-2; D ambiguous. This CDR3 contains 10 residues. V gave up 2 bases and J gave up 6 bases, with 1 base separating them. The CDR3 here is CASSLHGYTF. The CDR3 coding sequence is TGTGCCAGCAGTTTACATGGCTACACCTTC.

This sequence joins TRBV4-1 and TRBJ1-3; D might be TRBD1 (6 bases). V was shortened by 1 base and J by 2 bases, with 15 bases between the two germline ends. The germline CDR1 and CDR2 sequences are MGHRA and YSYEKL. The CDR3 totals 17 residues. CDR3 DNA sequence: TGCGCCAGCAGCCAAGGGCGTTCGGGGGGCCCTGGAAACACCATATATTTT. It translates to CASSQGRSGGPGNTIYF.

This clone has only one observation. V gene TRBV21-1 combines with J gene TRBJ1-5; TRBD1 is taken as the D call from the table, unchecked against the DNA. TRBV21-1 has pseudogene status. This CDR3 has 16 residues. CDR3 sequence: CASSKRGQGSNQPQHF. The CDR3 coding sequence is TGTGCCAGCAGCAAAAGGGGCCAGGGGAGCAATCAGCCCCAGCATTTT.